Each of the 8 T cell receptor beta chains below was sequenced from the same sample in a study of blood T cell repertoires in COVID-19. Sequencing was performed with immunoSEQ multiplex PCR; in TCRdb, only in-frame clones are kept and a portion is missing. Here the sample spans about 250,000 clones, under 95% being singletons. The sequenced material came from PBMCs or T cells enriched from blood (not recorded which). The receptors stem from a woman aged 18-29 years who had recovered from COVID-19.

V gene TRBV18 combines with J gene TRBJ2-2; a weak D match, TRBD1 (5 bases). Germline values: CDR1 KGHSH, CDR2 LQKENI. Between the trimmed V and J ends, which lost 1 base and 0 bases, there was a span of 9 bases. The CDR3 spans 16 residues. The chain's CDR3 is CASSPRRTPNTGELFF. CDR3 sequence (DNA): TGTGCCAGCTCACCACGCCGGACACCGAACACCGGGGAGCTGTTTTTT. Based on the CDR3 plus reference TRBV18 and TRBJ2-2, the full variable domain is NAGVMQNPRHLVRRRGQEARLRCSPMKGHSHVYWYRQLPEEGLKFMVYLQKENIIDESGMPKERFSAEFPKEGPSILRIQQVVRGDSAAYFCASSPRRTPNTGELFFGEGSRLTVL.

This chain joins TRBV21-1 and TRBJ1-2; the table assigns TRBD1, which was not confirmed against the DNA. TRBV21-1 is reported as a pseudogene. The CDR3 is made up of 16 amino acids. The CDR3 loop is CASSTKGRGLNYGYTF. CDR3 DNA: TGTGCCAGCAGCACGAAAGGCAGGGGGCTTAACTATGGCTACACCTTC.

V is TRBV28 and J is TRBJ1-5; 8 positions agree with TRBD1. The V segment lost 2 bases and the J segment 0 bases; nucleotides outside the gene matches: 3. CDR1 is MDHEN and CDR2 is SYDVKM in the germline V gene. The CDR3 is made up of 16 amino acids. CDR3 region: CASSLGQGFSNQPQHF. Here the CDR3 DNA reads TGTGCCAGCAGTTTAGGACAGGGTTTTAGCAATCAGCCCCAGCATTTT.

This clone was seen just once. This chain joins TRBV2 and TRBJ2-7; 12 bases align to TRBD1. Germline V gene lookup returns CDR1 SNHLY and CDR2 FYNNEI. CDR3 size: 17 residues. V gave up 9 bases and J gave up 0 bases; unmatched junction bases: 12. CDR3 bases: TGTGCCAGTTCTCCGGGACAGGGGGCTTTGGGCTCCTACGAGCAGTACTTC. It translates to CASSPGQGALGSYEQYF.

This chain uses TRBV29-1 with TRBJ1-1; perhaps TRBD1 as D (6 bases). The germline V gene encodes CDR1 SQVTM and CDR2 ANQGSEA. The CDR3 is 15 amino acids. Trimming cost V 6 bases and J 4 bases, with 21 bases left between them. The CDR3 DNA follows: TGCAGCGTCGCCCCCCGCCAGGGGAAGGGCACTGAAGCTTTCTTT. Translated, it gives CSVAPRQGKGTEAFF.

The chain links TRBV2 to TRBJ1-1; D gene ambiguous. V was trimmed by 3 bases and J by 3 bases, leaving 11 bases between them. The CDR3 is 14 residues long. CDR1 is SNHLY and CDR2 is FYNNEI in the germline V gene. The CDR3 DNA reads TGTGCCAGCAGTGAGGCGTCAGGATACACTGAAGCTTTCTTT. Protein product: CASSEASGYTEAFF.

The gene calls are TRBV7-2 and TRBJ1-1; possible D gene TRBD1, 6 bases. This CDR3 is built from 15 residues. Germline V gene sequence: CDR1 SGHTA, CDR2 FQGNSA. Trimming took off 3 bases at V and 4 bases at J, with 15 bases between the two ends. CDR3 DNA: TGTGCCAGCAGCTTTTGGCAGGGGAGTCCCACTGAAGCTTTCTTT. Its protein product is CASSFWQGSPTEAFF.

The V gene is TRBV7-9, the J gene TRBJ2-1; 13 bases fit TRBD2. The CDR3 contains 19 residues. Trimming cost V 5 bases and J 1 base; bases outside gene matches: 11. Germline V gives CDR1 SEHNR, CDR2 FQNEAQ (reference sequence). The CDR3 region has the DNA TGTGCCAGCAGCGAAGGGACTAGCGGGACGAAAAGATCCTACAATGAGCAGTTCTTC. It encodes CASSEGTSGTKRSYNEQFF.